The 6 T cell receptor beta chains given below trace back to one sample, sequenced in a study of vaccination and CD4 T cells after COVID-19. CD4+ T cells that had been cultured provided DNA sequenced with the Oncomine TCR Beta short-read assay. TCRdb recomputed calls from the PCR reads with MiXCR, one row per CDR3 protein. Here the sample spans about 13,000 distinct CDR3 sequences, around 41% being singletons. Stated treatment: approximately 10-day PBMC culture with coronavirus spike peptide pools or control peptides (ViraFEST assay). Their antigen targets remain unknown. The specimen was CD4+ T cells from blood, cultured in vitro. The receptor set was obtained from a human donor who had recovered from COVID-19.

This rearrangement joins TRBV10-2 to TRBJ2-7, with D unresolved. The germline gives CDR1 WSHSY, CDR2 SAAADI. Trimming shortened V by 4 bases and J by 2 bases, and 9 bases separated the two germline ends. The CDR3 runs 13 residues. The CDR3 sequence is CASSGYGAYEQYF. The CDR3 DNA reads as TGCGCCAGCAGTGGTTACGGAGCCTACGAGCAGTACTTC.

The rearrangement uses TRBV30 and TRBJ1-1; TRBD1 aligns across 8 bases. CDR1 and CDR2 (germline): GTSNPN, SVGIG (reference sequence). Losses at the gene ends were 3 bases for V and 4 bases for J; bases not matched to a gene: 7. The CDR3 has 14 amino acids. The CDR3 bases are TGTGCCTGGAGATCAGGACAGGGCGTCACTGAAGCTTTCTTT. Amino acids: CAWRSGQGVTEAFF.

This clonotype occurred once. This chain joins TRBV7-3 and TRBJ2-1, with TRBD2 identical over 11 bases. Germline-derived CDR1 and CDR2 are SGHTA and FQGTGA. The CDR3 has 18 residues. The V segment lost 1 base and the J segment 4 bases; nucleotides outside the gene matches: 9. CDR3 protein: CASSLKALTSGTYNEQFF. CDR3 DNA sequence: TGTGCCAGCAGCTTAAAGGCTTTGACTAGCGGGACTTACAATGAGCAGTTCTTC.

The chain links TRBV4-3 to TRBJ2-5; D gene unclear. The V and J ends lost 0 bases and 1 base respectively, with 9 bases between them. The CDR3 covers 15 residues. Germline values: CDR1 LGHNA, CDR2 YSLEER. The CDR3 loop reads CASSQDLGTQETQYF. In nucleotides, the CDR3 is TGCGCCAGCAGCCAAGATCTGGGAACCCAAGAGACCCAGTACTTC.

Only a few counts were recorded for this clonotype. The chain links TRBV29-1 to TRBJ1-1; D is possibly TRBD1 (6 bases). Germline CDR1 is SQVTM and CDR2 is ANQGSEA. This CDR3 has 13 residues. The V end lost 7 bases, the J end lost 4 bases, and 16 bases lay between the germline ends. CDR3 region: CSGGRGSGTEAFF. In DNA form, the CDR3 reads TGCAGCGGGGGGCGAGGGTCGGGCACTGAAGCTTTCTTT.

V gene TRBV6-1 combines with J gene TRBJ2-1; tentative D call: TRBD2 (6 bases). In germline, CDR1 is MNHNS, CDR2 SASEGT. The V end was cut by 7 bases, the J end by 3 bases, with 13 bases between. This CDR3 is 14 amino acids long. CDR3 in DNA: TGTGCCAGCACCCACTCGGGGGACTACAATGAGCAGTTCTTC. Encoded protein: CASTHSGDYNEQFF.